Each of the 11 T cell receptor beta chains below was sequenced from the same sample in a study of cytomegalovirus exposure and HLA in healthy donors. The PCR was carried out with 60 Vbeta primers and 13 Jbeta primers. Here immunoSEQ multiplex PCR was the method, and the copy in TCRdb shows in-frame clones only, minus some. The data show around 220,000 clones, over 75% seen once. Input material: PBMCs. The receptors come from a man younger than 35 in good health and CMV-seronegative.

The chain uses TRBV7-6 and TRBJ2-3, with D perhaps matching TRBD2 (5 bases). Germline V CDR1 and CDR2: SGHVS, FNYEAQ. This CDR3 is 14 amino acids long. Deletions cut 5 bases from V and 9 bases from J, with 18 bases between. CDR3 in DNA: TGTGCCAGCAGCCGGCTCGGCCGTGAGGGAACGCAGTATTTT. Translation: CASSRLGREGTQYF.

This clone has a single count. J is TRBJ2-2 and V is TRBV13; 9 nucleotides line up with TRBD1. Germline CDR1 is PRHDT and CDR2 is FYEKMQ (reference sequence). The CDR3 runs 17 residues. The J segment lost 3 bases and the V segment lost 1 base, leaving 6 bases of the junction unmatched. The CDR3 DNA is TGTGCCAGCAGCTTAGACCCCCGGGACAGGGACACCGGGGAGCTGTTTTTT. Amino acid sequence: CASSLDPRDRDTGELFF.

The chain joins TRBV7-8 to TRBJ2-3; D is ambiguous. Germline CDR1 is SGHVS and CDR2 is FQNEAQ. The ends were cut back, 0 bases at V and 0 bases at J, with 13 bases in the middle. CDR3 length: 17 residues. The chain's CDR3 is CASSLAAQRSSTDTQYF. The CDR3 coding sequence is TGTGCCAGCAGCTTAGCAGCCCAGCGCTCAAGCACAGATACGCAGTATTTT.

The chain is built from TRBV6-5 and TRBJ2-5, with TRBD1 matching 7 bases. The DNA end lines up better with TRBJ2-7; the J call may be wrong. The CDR3 spans 13 residues. Germline CDR1 is MNHEY and CDR2 is SVGAGI. The CDR3 spells CASRSGGSYEQYF. DNA of the CDR3: TGTGCCAGCCGCTCAGGGGGCTCCTACGAGCAGTACTTC.

V is TRBV13 and J is TRBJ1-6, with 8 bases identical to TRBD1. The CDR3 covers 16 residues. Germline V CDR1 and CDR2: PRHDT, FYEKMQ (reference sequence). V shed 0 bases, J shed 6 bases, and the junction held 4 bases outside the gene matches. CDR3 nucleotide sequence: TGTGCCAGCAGCTTAGGGTCGACAGGGGTTAATTCACCCCTCCACTTT. As protein: CASSLGSTGVNSPLHF.

V and J are TRBV6-1 and TRBJ1-1, with D unclear. The CDR3 covers 15 residues. Per germline, CDR1 MNHNS and CDR2 SASEGT. Trimming left V 6 bases short and J 1 base short, with 15 bases between. The CDR3 DNA is TGTGCCAGCAGAGAGGGAGAAACAACGAACACTGAAGCTTTCTTT. Amino acid sequence: CASREGETTNTEAFF.

V and J are TRBV30 and TRBJ1-6; TRBD1 might be the D (5 bases). CDR3 size: 13 residues. Trimming removed 2 bases from V and 7 bases from J, with 9 bases in between. Germline assignment: CDR1 GTSNPN and CDR2 SVGIG (reference sequence). The CDR3 sequence: CAWSPGKNSPLHF. CDR3 coding DNA: TGTGCCTGGAGTCCAGGGAAAAATTCACCCCTCCACTTT. The variable domain in full, with the rest retrieved from reference TRBV30 and TRBJ1-6, is SQTIHQWPATLVQPVGSPLSLECTVEGTSNPNLYWYRQAAGRGLQLLFYSVGIGQISSEVPQNLSASRPQDRQFILSSKKLLLSDSGFYLCAWSPGKNSPLHFGNGTRLTVT.

This rearrangement joins TRBV30 to TRBJ1-3; TRBD1 matches at 7 bases. Losses at the gene ends were 2 bases for V and 2 bases for J; bases not matched to a gene: 6. The CDR3 length is 15 residues. Germline V gene lookup returns CDR1 GTSNPN and CDR2 SVGIG (reference sequence). This chain's CDR3 is CAWSFTGTAGNTIYF. In DNA form, the CDR3 reads TGTGCCTGGAGTTTCACCGGGACAGCTGGAAACACCATATATTTT.

The chain couples TRBV15 to TRBJ2-7; D unclear. In germline, CDR1 is LNHNV, CDR2 YYDKDF (reference sequence). There are 15 residues in the CDR3. The V end lost 0 bases, the J end lost 4 bases, and 13 bases lay between the germline ends. CDR3 sequence (DNA): TGTGCCACCAGCAGAGATACTACCCGGAGTTACGAGCAGTACTTC. This sequence encodes CATSRDTTRSYEQYF.

CDR3 region: CASSPPTGLTEAFF. DNA for the CDR3: TGTGCCAGCAGCCCCCCGACAGGGCTCACTGAAGCTTTCTTT. The chain links TRBV28 to TRBJ1-1, with 7 bases that match TRBD1. The germline gives CDR1 MDHEN, CDR2 SYDVKM. The length of the CDR3 is 14 residues. The V and J ends lost 6 bases and 4 bases, in that order; junction bases with no gene match: 8. Drawing the rest from reference TRBV28 and TRBJ1-1, the complete variable domain is DVKVTQSSRYLVKRTGEKVFLECVQDMDHENMFWYRQDPGLGLRLIYFSYDVKMKEKGDIPEGYSVSREKKERFSLILESASTNQTSMYLCASSPPTGLTEAFFGQGTRLTVV.

CDR3 residues: CASRGQPSTDTQYF. In nucleotides, the CDR3 is TGTGCCAGCCGAGGTCAACCTAGCACAGATACGCAGTATTTT. This chain uses TRBV6-6 with TRBJ2-3; no firm D call. Trimming shortened V by 8 bases and J by 0 bases, and 12 bases separated the two germline ends. This CDR3 contains 14 residues. Germline V gene data show CDR1 as MNHNY and CDR2 as SVGAGI (reference sequence).